The clone carrying this TCR beta chain occurred a few times. TCRdb independently ran MiXCR on the reads; one entry per CDR3 protein. This repertoire shows around 550,000 distinct CDR3 sequences, approximately 25% found once; its top ten account for 13%. V gave up 4 bases and J gave up 4 bases, with 16 bases separating them. CDR3 length: 15 residues. Germline V lookup: CDR1 KGHSH, CDR2 LQKENI. The source of the sample is a study of T cell repertoires in cytomegalovirus infection. This chain links TRBV18 with TRBJ2-5, with a possible D match to TRBD2 (5 bases). Sequencing used PBMCs. The source is a human donor in good health (CMV status not recorded). Some clones in this sample may be carry-over from other donors' samples. This CDR3 is CASSQYTLGGETQYF. The DNA for the CDR3 is TGTGCCAGCTCACAATACACCCTAGGAGGAGAGACCCAGTACTTC.